The 14 T cell receptor beta chains given below trace back to one sample, sequenced in a study of tumor-infiltrating lymphocytes in primary liver carcinoma. TCR beta cDNA was prepared out of 500 ng total RNA by means of a constant-region primer. Each TCR beta library was derived from three nested multiplex PCR rounds that employed slightly modified ARM-PCR. Use of TRBV1-TRBV30 forward primers with a C-beta reverse primer characterized the first two PCR rounds, which lasted around 9 cycles each. MiXCR was run by TCRdb on the multiplex PCR reads, yielding one entry per CDR3 protein. Among 320,000 or so distinct CDR3 sequences, less than 75% were seen once, and the ten largest hold roughly 8.6%. They got blood RNA out of unsorted whole blood and also pulled out germline DNA. Sequencing was carried out using peripheral blood. These receptors all come from a man aged 35 to 55 with primary liver carcinoma and hepatitis B virus infection.

The sample holds one count of this clonotype. This may come from a read error, since a much larger clone is one base off. The CDR3 DNA reads as TGTGCCAGCAGTTACGAGGGCTCTGGGGCCAACGCCCTGACTTTC. Its protein product is CASSYEGSGANALTF. The chain carries TRBV6-6 and TRBJ2-6; possibly TRBD1 or TRBD2 for D (5 bases each). This CDR3 has 15 residues. The germline CDR1 and CDR2 sequences are MNHNY and SVGAGI (reference sequence).

This clonotype has just a few counts. The gene calls are TRBV5-1 and TRBJ1-1; possible D gene TRBD1, 6 bases. There are 14 residues in the CDR3. V shed 3 bases and J shed 5 bases, with 14 bases lying between them. From germline, CDR1 is SGHRS and CDR2 YFSETQ. CDR3 bases: TGCGCCAGCAGCTCACAGGGATCGGGGACTGAAGCTTTCTTT. Amino acids: CASSSQGSGTEAFF.

The gene calls are TRBV29-1 and TRBJ2-5; D gene uncertain. Germline CDR1 SQVTM, CDR2 ANQGSEA. Trimming removed 7 bases from V and 4 bases from J, with 13 bases in between. The CDR3 spans 12 residues. CDR3 sequence (DNA): TGCAGCGCCTCGTGGTGGGGAGAGACCCAGTACTTC. This codes for CSASWWGETQYF.

In its sample, this clonotype was seen once. This sequence may be a read error, since a much larger clone differs from it by one base. The rearrangement links TRBV6-2 or TRBV6-3 to TRBJ2-3; unclear D gene. Germline CDR1 is MNHEY and CDR2 is SVGEGT. The CDR3 has 14 amino acids. Trimming cost V 5 bases and J 5 bases, with 14 bases left between them. CDR3 DNA sequence: TGTGCCAGCAGTCAACACACGACGGTAGATACGCAGTATTTT. Residues: CASSQHTTVDTQYF.

As to this clonotype: No DNA is shown, since the ends of the CDR3 on it are uncertain; the CDR3 is the one TCRdb lists. This rearrangement joins TRBV29-1 to TRBJ2-2; the D call TRBD2 from the table was never checked on the DNA. The CDR3 is 14 amino acids long, termini counted. CDR1 SQVTM and CDR2 ANQGSEA come from the germline V gene. CDR3 sequence: CSVGSGTNTGELFF.

The chain has TRBV7-9 and TRBJ2-7; TRBD2 matches at 14 bases. The CDR3 consists of 15 residues. After removal of 4 bases from V and 7 bases from J, the junction contained 6 bases not matched to a gene. Germline CDR1 is SEHNR and CDR2 is FQNEAQ (reference sequence). CDR3 residues: CASSWTSGRLGEQYF. In DNA, the CDR3 is TGTGCCAGCAGCTGGACTAGCGGGAGGCTTGGGGAGCAGTACTTC. The full variable domain, its missing parts supplied by reference TRBV7-9 and TRBJ2-7, is DTGVSQNPRHKITKRGQNVTFRCDPISEHNRLYWYRQTLGQGPEFLTYFQNEAQLEKSRLLSDRFSAERPKGSFSTLEIQRTEQGDSAMYLCASSWTSGRLGEQYFGPGTRLTVT.

The gene calls are TRBV14 and TRBJ1-1; tentatively, D is TRBD1 (5 bases). CDR1 and CDR2 from the germline V gene are SGHDN and FVKESK. The CDR3 is 17 residues long. V lost 0 bases, J lost 5 bases, and 19 bases lay in between. CDR3 protein: CASSQEALRVVGTEAFF. In DNA, the CDR3 is TGTGCCAGCAGCCAAGAAGCGCTCAGGGTAGTAGGGACTGAAGCTTTCTTT.

Notes on this clonotype: A much larger clone sits a single nucleotide away, making a read error possible. A read error is likely, as this CDR3 ends without the conserved phenylalanine or tryptophan. This rearrangement joins TRBV30 to TRBJ1-1; D is unresolved. The V end was cut by 3 bases, the J end by 10 bases, with 18 bases between. Looked up from germline, CDR1 is GTSNPN and CDR2 is SVGIG (reference sequence). The CDR3 is 13 amino acids. CDR3 sequence: CAWSDPGPARAFY. CDR3 sequence (DNA): TGTGCCTGGAGCGACCCCGGGCCCGCAAGAGCTTTCTAT.

On this clonotype: An end of the junction differs from the germline gene, which may be a read error. The rearrangement links TRBV4-1 to TRBJ2-1; D uncertain. Per the germline V gene, CDR1 is MGHRA and CDR2 is YSYEKL. CDR3 length equals 14 residues. The CDR3 loop is CTSSQFRSYNEQFF. CDR3 in DNA: TGCACCAGCAGCCAATTCAGATCCTACAATGAGCAGTTCTTC.

This clonotype was detected ten times or more. V gene TRBV6-2 or TRBV6-3 combines with J gene TRBJ1-6; D call uncertain. The CDR3 loop spans 14 amino acids. Germline-derived CDR1 and CDR2 are MNHEY and SVGEGT. The V end was cut by 2 bases, the J end by 9 bases, with 11 bases between. CDR3 DNA sequence: TGTGCCAGCAGTTACGATGCGATTGTTTCACCCCTCCACTTT. It is translated as CASSYDAIVSPLHF.

A note on this clonotype: Mismatch with germline at one junction end may stem from a read error. CDR3 sequence (DNA): TGCAGCGCGGGACTCATGATCACTGAAGTTTTCTTT. This encodes CSAGLMITEVFF. V gene TRBV29-1 combines with J gene TRBJ1-1; D is possibly TRBD1 (5 bases). Germline CDR1 is SQVTM and CDR2 is ANQGSEA. This CDR3 comprises 12 residues.

This clonotype occurred a few times. V usage is TRBV6-2 or TRBV6-3 and J usage is TRBJ1-5, with 9 bases matching TRBD1. Germline CDR1 MNHEY, CDR2 SVGEGT. The CDR3 has 16 residues. Trimming cost V 5 bases and J 2 bases; bases outside gene matches: 7. CDR3 coding DNA: TGTGCCAGCAGTCACCGCCGGGACAGGGGCAATCAGCCCCAGCATTTT. This translates into CASSHRRDRGNQPQHF.

The chain links TRBV5-1 to TRBJ1-5; 9 positions agree with TRBD1. Germline V gene sequence: CDR1 SGHRS, CDR2 YFSETQ. Trimming removed 5 bases from V and 8 bases from J; junction bases left unmatched: 11. This CDR3 is 15 amino acids long. CDR3 protein: CASSRTGEAGEPQHF. The CDR3 DNA is TGCGCCAGCAGTCGGACAGGGGAGGCAGGTGAGCCCCAGCATTTT.

The genes are TRBV5-4 and TRBJ2-3, with unresolved D. Germline V gene lookup returns CDR1 SGHNT and CDR2 YYREEE (reference sequence). The CDR3 extends over 15 amino acids. V lost 1 base and J 0 bases, leaving 9 bases between the germline ends. The CDR3 is CASSLFARSTDTQYF. Here the CDR3 DNA reads TGTGCCAGCAGCTTGTTCGCCAGAAGCACAGATACGCAGTATTTT.